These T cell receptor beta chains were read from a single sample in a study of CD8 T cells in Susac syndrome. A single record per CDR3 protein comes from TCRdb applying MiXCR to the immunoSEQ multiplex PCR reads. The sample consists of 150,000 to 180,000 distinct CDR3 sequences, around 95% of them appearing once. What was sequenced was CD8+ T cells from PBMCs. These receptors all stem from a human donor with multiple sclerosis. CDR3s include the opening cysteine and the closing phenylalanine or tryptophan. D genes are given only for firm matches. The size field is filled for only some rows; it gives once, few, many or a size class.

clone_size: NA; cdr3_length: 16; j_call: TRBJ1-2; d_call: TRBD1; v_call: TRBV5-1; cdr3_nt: TGCGCCAGCAGCTTCGGTGGGGACAGCTCGAACTATGGCTACACCTTC; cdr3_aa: CASSFGGDSSNYGYTF
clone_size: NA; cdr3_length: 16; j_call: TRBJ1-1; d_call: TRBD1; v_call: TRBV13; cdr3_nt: TGTGCCAGCAGCCTCCCGTTCGGACAGGGCAGGACTGAAGCTTTCTTT; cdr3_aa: CASSLPFGQGRTEAFF
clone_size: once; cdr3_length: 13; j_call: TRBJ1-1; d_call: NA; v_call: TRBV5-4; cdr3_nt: TGTGCCAGTCTCGGACCCACCGACACTGAAGCTTTCTTT; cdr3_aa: CASLGPTDTEAFF
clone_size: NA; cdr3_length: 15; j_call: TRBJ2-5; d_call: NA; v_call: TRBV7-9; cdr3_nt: TGTGCCAGCAGCTTATTTTCGGGGGCCGGAGAGACCCAGTACTTC; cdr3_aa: CASSLFSGAGETQYF
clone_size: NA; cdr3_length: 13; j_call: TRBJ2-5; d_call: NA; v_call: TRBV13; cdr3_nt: TGTGCCAGCAGCTTAGGGCAACCAGAGACCCAGTACTTC; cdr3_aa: CASSLGQPETQYF
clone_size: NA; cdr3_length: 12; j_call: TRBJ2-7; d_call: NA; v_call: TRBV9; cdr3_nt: TGTGCCAGCAGCGTATCCGACTACGAGCAGTACTTC; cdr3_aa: CASSVSDYEQYF
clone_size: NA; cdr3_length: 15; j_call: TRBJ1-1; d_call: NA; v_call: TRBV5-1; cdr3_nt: TGCGCCAGCAGCTTGAAATTCGCGGGTAAGGGTGAAGCTTTCTTT; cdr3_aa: CASSLKFAGKGEAFF
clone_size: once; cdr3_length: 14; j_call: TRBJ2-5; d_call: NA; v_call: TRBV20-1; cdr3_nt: TGCAGTGCTAGACTGACGCCGGCGGCGGAGACCCAGTACTTC; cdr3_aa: CSARLTPAAETQYF
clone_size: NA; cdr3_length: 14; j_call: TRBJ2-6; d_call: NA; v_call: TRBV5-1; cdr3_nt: TGCGCCAGCAGCAACTCTCAAGGGGCCAACGTCCTGACTTTC; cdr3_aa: CASSNSQGANVLTF
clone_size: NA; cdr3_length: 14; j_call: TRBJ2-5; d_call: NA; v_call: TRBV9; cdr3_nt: TGTGCCAGCAGCGTTGAGGGGGCGGGGGAGACCCAGTACTTC; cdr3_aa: CASSVEGAGETQYF
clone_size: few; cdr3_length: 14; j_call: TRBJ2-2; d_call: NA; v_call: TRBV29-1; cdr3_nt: TGCAGCGTTGAAGATCGTCCTTACACCGGGGAGCTGTTTTTT; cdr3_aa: CSVEDRPYTGELFF
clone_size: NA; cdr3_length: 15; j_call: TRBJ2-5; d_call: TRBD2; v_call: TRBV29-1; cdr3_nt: TGCAGCGCAGGACTAGCGGGGCGACCCCAAGAGACCCAGTACTTC; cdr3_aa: CSAGLAGRPQETQYF
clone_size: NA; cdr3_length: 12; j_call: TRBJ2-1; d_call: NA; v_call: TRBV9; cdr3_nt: TGTGCCAGCAGCGCTGGATACTATTCTCCGTTCTTC; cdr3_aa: CASSAGYYSPFF
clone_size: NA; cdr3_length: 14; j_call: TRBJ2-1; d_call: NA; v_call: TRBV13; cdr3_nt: TGTGCCAGCAGCTTAAGGGCAGGGATTGGTGAGCAGTTCTTC; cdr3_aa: CASSLRAGIGEQFF
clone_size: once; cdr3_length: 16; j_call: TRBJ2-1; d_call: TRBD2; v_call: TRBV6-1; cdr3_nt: TGTGCCAGCAGTGAAAGCGGGGGGAGCTCCTACAATGAGCAGTTCTTC; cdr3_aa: CASSESGGSSYNEQFF
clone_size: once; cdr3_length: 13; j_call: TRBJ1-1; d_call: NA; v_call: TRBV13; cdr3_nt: TGTGCCAGCAGCGGGGGGCGAAAGACTGAAGCTTTCTTT; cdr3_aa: CASSGGRKTEAFF
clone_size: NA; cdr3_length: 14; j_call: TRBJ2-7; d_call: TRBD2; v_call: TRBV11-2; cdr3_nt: TGTGCCAGCAGCCGACCGGGACTACACGACGAGCAGTACTTC; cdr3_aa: CASSRPGLHDEQYF
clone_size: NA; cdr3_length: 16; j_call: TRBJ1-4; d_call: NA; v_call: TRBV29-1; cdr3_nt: TGCAGCGTTCAAGGTGTCAGGCCTTACCACAATGAAAAACTGTTTTTT; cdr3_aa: CSVQGVRPYHNEKLFF
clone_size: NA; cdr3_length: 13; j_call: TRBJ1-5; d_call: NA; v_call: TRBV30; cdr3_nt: TGTGCCTTCTGGGATGGGGGCAATCAGCCCCAGCATTTT; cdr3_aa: CAFWDGGNQPQHF
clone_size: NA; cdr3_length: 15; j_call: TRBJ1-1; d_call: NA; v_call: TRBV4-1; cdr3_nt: TGCGCCAGCAGCCTTCAAGGGAAGGGGGACACTGAAGCTTTCTTT; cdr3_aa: CASSLQGKGDTEAFF
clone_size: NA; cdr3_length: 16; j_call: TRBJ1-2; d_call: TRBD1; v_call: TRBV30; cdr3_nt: TGTGCCTGGCCCTCCCAGGGGGACAGGGGGGTCTATGGCTACACCTTC; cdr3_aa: CAWPSQGDRGVYGYTF
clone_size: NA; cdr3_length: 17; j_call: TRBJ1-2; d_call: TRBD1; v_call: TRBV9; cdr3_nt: TGTGCCAGCAGCGCCCGGACAGGGAAAGGAGCTAACTATGGCTACACCTTC; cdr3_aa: CASSARTGKGANYGYTF
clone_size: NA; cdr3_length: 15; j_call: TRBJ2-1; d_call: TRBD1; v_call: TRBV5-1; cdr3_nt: TGCGCCAGCAGCTCGGGGGACAGGACCTACAATGAGCAGTTCTTC; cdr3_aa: CASSSGDRTYNEQFF
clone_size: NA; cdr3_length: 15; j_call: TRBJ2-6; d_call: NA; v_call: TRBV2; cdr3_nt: TGTGCCAGCAGAAAGGACAGCTCTGGGGCCAACGTCCTGACTTTC; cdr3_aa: CASRKDSSGANVLTF
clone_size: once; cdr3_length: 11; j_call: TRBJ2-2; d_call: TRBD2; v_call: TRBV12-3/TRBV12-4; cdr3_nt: TGTGCCAGTGCGGGGGCCGGGGAGCTGTTTTTT; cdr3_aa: CASAGAGELFF
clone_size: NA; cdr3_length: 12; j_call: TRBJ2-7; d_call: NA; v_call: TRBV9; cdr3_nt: TGTGCCAGCAGCGTCGGACAGTCCGAGCAGTACTTC; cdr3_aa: CASSVGQSEQYF
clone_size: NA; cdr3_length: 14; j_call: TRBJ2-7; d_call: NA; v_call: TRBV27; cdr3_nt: TGTGCCAGCAGTTTAGGGGGGCTGCCATACGAGCGGTACTTC; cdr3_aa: CASSLGGLPYERYF
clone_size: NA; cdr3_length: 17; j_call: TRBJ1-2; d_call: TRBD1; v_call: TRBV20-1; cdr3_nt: TGCAGTGCTAGAGATCCCGAGACAGGGGACTTTCCCTATGGCTACACCTTC; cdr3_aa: CSARDPETGDFPYGYTF
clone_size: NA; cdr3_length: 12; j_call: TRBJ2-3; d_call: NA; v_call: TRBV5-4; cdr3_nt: TGTGCCAGCAGCTGGGGACTGGGGACGCAGTATTTT; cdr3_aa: CASSWGLGTQYF
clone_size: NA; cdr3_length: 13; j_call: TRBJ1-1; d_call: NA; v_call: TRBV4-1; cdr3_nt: TGCGCCAGCAGCCAAGAGAGAATCACTGAAGCTTTCTTT; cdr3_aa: CASSQERITEAFF
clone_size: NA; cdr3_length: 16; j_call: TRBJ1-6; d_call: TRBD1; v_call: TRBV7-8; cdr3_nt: TGTGCCAGCAGCGAAGTCACGACAGGGCACAATTCACCCCTCCACTTT; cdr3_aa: CASSEVTTGHNSPLHF
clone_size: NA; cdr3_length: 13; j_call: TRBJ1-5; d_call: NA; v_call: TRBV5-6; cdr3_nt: TGTGCCAGCAGCTTGGAAGGGGGGCAGCCCCAGCATTTT; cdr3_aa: CASSLEGGQPQHF
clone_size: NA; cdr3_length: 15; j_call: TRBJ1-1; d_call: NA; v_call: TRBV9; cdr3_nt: TGTGCCAGCAGCGCCAGGGACGGTTCGAACACTGAAGCTTTCTTT; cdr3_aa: CASSARDGSNTEAFF
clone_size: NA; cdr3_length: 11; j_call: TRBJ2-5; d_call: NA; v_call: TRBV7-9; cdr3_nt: TGTGCCAGCAGCGATAGCGAGACCCAGTACTTC; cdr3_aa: CASSDSETQYF
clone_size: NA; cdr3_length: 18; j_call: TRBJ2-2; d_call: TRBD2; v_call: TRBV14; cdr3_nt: TGTGCCAGCAGCCGAAGGGGTAGCGGGGAGACGAACACCGGGGAGCTGTTTTTT; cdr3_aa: CASSRRGSGETNTGELFF
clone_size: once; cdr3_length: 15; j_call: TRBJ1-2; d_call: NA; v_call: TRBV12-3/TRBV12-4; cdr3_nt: TGTGCCAGCAGTTTAGCATGGGGGGTTAACTATGGCTACACCTTC; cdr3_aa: CASSLAWGVNYGYTF
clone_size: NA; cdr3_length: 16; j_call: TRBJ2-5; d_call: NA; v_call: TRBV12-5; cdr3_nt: TGTGCTAGTGGTCCTATGGGGGGGCTTGGAATAGAGACCCAGTACTTC; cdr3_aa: CASGPMGGLGIETQYF
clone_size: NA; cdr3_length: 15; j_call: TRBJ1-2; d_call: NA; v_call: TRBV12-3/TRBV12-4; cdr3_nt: TGTGCCAGCAGTTTGGGAGCCGGACAATTCAATGGCTACACCTTC; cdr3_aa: CASSLGAGQFNGYTF
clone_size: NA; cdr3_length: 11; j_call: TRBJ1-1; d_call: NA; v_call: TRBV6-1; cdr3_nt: TGTGCCAGCAGTTCCGGGCGGGAAGCTTTCTTT; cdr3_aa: CASSSGREAFF
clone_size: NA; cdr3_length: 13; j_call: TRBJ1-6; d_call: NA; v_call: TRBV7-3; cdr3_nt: TGTGCCAGCAGCTTATCGGGGATGTCACCCCTCCACTTT; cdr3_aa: CASSLSGMSPLHF
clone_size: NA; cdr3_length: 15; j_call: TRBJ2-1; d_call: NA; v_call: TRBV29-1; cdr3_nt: TGCAGCGCCGACCGGGTGAGGAGCTCCTACAATGAGCAGTTCTTC; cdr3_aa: CSADRVRSSYNEQFF
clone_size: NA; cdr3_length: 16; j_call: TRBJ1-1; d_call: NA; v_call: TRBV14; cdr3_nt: TGTGCCAGCAGCCCCAAACCGAGGGGGTCGCACACTGAAGCTTTCTTT; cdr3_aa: CASSPKPRGSHTEAFF
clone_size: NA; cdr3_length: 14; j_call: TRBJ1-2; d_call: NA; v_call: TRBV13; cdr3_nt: TGTGCCAGCAGCTTAATGGGCTTCGGACGGGGCTACACCTTC; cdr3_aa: CASSLMGFGRGYTF
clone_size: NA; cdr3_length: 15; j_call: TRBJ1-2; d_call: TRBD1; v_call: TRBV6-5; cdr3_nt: TGTGCCAGCAGTTACGGGACAGAGCCTACGAGGAGCTACACCTTC; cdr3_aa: CASSYGTEPTRSYTF
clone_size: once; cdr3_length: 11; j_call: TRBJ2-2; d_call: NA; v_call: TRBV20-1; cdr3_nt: TGCAGTGTATCCCACACCGGGGAGCTGTTTTTT; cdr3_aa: CSVSHTGELFF
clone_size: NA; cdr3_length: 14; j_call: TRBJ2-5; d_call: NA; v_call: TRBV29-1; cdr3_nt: TGCAGCGTTGAAGATCCCCGGAGTTGGGAGACCCAGTACTTC; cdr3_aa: CSVEDPRSWETQYF
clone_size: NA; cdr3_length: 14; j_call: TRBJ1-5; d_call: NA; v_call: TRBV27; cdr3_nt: TGTGCCAGCAGTTTACAGGGTAGCAATCAGCCCCAGCATTTT; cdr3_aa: CASSLQGSNQPQHF
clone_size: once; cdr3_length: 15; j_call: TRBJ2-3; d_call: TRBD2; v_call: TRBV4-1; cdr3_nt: TGCGCCAGCAGCCAAGAAGCGGGGGCCGGAGATACGCAGTATTTT; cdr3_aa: CASSQEAGAGDTQYF
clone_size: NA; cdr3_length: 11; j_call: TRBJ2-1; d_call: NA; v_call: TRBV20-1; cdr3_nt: TGCAGTGCTGGCCCCGGTGCTGAGCAGTTCTTC; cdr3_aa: CSAGPGAEQFF
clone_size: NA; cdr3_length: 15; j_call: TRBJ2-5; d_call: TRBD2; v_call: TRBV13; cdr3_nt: TGTGCCAGCAGCTTAGTAGCGGGGGGCCCGGAGACCCAGTACTTC; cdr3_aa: CASSLVAGGPETQYF
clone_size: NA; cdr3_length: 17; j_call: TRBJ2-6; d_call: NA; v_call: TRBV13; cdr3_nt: TGTGCCAGCAGCTTAGGTCGTATAGCGGCCGGGGCCAACGTCCTGACTTTC; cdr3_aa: CASSLGRIAAGANVLTF
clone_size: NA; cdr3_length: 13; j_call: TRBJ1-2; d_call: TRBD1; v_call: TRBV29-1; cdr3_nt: TGCAGCGTTGAACCCCGGGACAGGGATGGCTACACCTTC; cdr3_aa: CSVEPRDRDGYTF
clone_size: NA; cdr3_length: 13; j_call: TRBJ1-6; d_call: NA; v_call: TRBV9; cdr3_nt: TGTGCCAGCAGCGGCTCCTATAATTCACCCCTCCACTTT; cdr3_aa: CASSGSYNSPLHF
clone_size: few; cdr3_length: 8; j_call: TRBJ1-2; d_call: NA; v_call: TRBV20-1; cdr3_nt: TGCAGTGTTGGGGGCTACACCTTC; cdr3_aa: CSVGGYTF
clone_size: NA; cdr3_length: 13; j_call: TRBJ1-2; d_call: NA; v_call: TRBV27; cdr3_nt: TGTGCCAGCAGTCCCCCGGGAGAGACACGCTACACCTTC; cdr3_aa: CASSPPGETRYTF
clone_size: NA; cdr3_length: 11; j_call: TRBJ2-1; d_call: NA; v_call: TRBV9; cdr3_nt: TGTGCCAGCAGCGAGGGGGGATTTCAGTTCTTC; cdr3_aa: CASSEGGFQFF
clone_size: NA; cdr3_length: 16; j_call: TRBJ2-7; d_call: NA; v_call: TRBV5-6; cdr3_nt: TGTGCCAGCAGCGCCAAATCGTCGGGACCTGGGAGGGAGCAGTACTTC; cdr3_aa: CASSAKSSGPGREQYF
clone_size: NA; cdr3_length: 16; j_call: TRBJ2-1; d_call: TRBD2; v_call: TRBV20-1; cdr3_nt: TGCAGTGCTAGCTCACTAGCGGGGGGCTCCTACAATGAGCAGTTCTTC; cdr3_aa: CSASSLAGGSYNEQFF
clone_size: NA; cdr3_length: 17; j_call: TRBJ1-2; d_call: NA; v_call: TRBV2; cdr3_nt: TGTGCCAGCAGTCTTAGTCCTGGGTCCCGCGAATACTATGGCTACACCTTC; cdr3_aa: CASSLSPGSREYYGYTF